A single T cell receptor beta chain is shown here with its context. Its antigen remains unknown. Unique molecular identifiers tagged the TCR beta cDNA libraries. About half a million cDNA molecules were recovered from an input of roughly 0.95 to 10 million T cells. Each CDR3 protein is one row after TCRdb ran MiXCR on the PCR reads. This table has roughly 540,000 distinct CDR3 sequences, around a third appearing once. In germline, CDR1 is SGHTA, CDR2 FQGTGA. With 5 bases clipped from V and 1 base from J, the junction kept 5 bases outside the gene matches. This CDR3 has 15 amino acids. These data come from a study of post-analysis software for immune sequencing data. Background on the study: Disease courses included relapsing-remitting, secondary progressive and progressive-relapsing multiple sclerosis.

Study results and limitations: Patients showed TRBV5-6, TRBV5-1 and TRBV20-1 among five TRBV segments more frequent than in controls. When compared against controls, multiple sclerosis patients showed significantly lower normalized Chao1 diversity. Under the F measure, samples that were prepared in one batch clustered strongly together.

The chain recombines TRBV7-3 with TRBJ2-3; 8 nucleotides match TRBD2. The sequence came from a girl under 18 with multiple sclerosis. Sample: blood. CDR3 bases: TGTGCCAGCAGCCTATATAGCGGGGGCACAGATACGCAGTATTTT. It yields the protein CASSLYSGGTDTQYF.